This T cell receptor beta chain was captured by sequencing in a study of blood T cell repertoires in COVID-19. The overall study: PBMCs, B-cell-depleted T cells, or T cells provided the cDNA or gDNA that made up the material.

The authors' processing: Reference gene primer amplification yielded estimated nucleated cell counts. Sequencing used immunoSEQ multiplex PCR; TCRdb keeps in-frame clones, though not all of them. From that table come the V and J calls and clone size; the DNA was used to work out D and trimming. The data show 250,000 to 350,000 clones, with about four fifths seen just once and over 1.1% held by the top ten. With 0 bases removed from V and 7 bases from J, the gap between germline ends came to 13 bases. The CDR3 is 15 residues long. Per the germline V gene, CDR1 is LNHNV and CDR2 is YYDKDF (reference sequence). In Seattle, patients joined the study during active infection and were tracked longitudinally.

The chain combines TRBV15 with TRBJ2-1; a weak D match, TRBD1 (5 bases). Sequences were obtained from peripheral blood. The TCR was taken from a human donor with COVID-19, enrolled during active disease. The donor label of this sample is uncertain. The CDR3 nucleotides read TGTGCCACCAGCAGAGATAAGGGCCAGGGTAATGAGCAGTTCTTC. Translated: CATSRDKGQGNEQFF.